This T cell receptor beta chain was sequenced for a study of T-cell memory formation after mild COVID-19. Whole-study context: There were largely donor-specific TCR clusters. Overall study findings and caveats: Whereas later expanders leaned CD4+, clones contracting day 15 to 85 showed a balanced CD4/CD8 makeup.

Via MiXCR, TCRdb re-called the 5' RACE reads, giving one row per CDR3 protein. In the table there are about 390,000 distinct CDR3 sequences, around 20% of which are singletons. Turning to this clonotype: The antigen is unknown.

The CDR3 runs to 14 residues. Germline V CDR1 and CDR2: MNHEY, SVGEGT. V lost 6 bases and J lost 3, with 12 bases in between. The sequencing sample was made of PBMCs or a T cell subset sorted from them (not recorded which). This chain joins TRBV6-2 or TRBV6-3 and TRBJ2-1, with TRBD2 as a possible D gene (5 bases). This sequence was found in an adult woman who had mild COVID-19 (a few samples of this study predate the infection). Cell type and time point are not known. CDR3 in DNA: TGTGCCAGCAGGGGAGCCGGTAACTACAATGAGCAGTTCTTC. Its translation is CASRGAGNYNEQFF.